These 20 T cell receptor beta chains share one sample of origin, sequenced in a study of shared clonotypes between healthy human individuals. Clones were read by immunoSEQ multiplex PCR, and TCRdb kept only the in-frame ones, dropping some. Among roughly 500,000 clones listed, about three quarters were seen once. The sample comprised PBMCs. The receptors stem from a woman between 40 and 55 years old in good health. Some clones in this sample may be carry-over from other donors' samples.

The chain recombines TRBV7-9 with TRBJ1-2, with D unresolved. The V and J ends lost 0 bases and 4 bases respectively, with 9 bases between them. CDR1 is SEHNR, CDR2 FQNEAQ, per germline (reference sequence). The CDR3 runs to 14 residues. The CDR3 is CASSLASHSYGYTF. The CDR3 DNA reads TGTGCCAGCAGCTTAGCGAGTCATTCCTATGGCTACACCTTC.

The rearrangement uses TRBV5-1 and TRBJ2-5; D unclear. The end of the DNA aligns better with TRBJ2-7, so the J call may be wrong. The CDR3 consists of 14 residues. The germline V gene has CDR1 SGHRS and CDR2 YFSETQ. The CDR3 protein is CASSFDPSSYEQYF. Here the CDR3 DNA reads TGCGCCAGCAGCTTCGACCCAAGCTCCTACGAGCAGTACTTC.

The rearrangement uses TRBV28 and TRBJ2-2; TRBD1 matches 7 bases. Trimming at V came to 3 bases and at J to 2 bases, leaving 9 bases not matched to a gene. Germline-derived CDR1 and CDR2 are MDHEN and SYDVKM. This CDR3 is built from 17 residues. The CDR3 nucleotides are TGTGCCAGCAGTTTTTCCCGGACAGGCATTAACACCGGGGAGCTGTTTTTT. Its translation is CASSFSRTGINTGELFF. Together with reference TRBV28 and TRBJ2-2, the CDR3 gives the full variable domain: DVKVTQSSRYLVKRTGEKVFLECVQDMDHENMFWYRQDPGLGLRLIYFSYDVKMKEKGDIPEGYSVSREKKERFSLILESASTNQTSMYLCASSFSRTGINTGELFFGEGSRLTVL.

Details on this clone: One base away lies a much larger clone, so this may be a sequencing read error. The rearrangement uses TRBV29-1 and TRBJ1-3, with 7 bases lining up with TRBD1. J was trimmed by 1 base and V by 6 bases; bases with no gene match: 3. The CDR3 extends over 13 amino acids. Per the germline V gene, CDR1 is SQVTM and CDR2 is ANQGSEA. The CDR3 nucleotides read TGCAGCGTGTGGACAGGTTCTGGAAACACCATATATTTT. Encoded protein: CSVWTGSGNTIYF.

This clone was seen more than once but under ten times. The junction and the germline gene differ at one end; a read error may be behind it. The rearrangement uses TRBV11-2 and TRBJ2-7, with TRBD1 identical over 8 bases. Germline CDR1 SGHAT, CDR2 FQNNGV. The CDR3 runs 13 residues. CDR3 in DNA: TGTGCCAGCAGCCGGGACAGGCGGGTCGAGCAGTGCTTC. This sequence encodes CASSRDRRVEQCF.

The sample holds one count of this clone. Here the CDR3 DNA reads TGTGCCAGCGGTCTATTGACAGGGCGAGGGTATGGCTACACCTTC. Protein product: CASGLLTGRGYGYTF. The V and J genes are TRBV2 and TRBJ1-2; the match to TRBD1 covers 7 bases. Per germline, CDR1 SNHLY and CDR2 FYNNEI. The CDR3 runs to 15 residues. The V and J ends lost 8 bases and 5 bases, in that order; junction bases with no gene match: 14.

This rearrangement joins TRBV11-1 to TRBJ2-3, with TRBD1 matching 10 bases. V trimming: 1 base; J trimming: 3 bases; junction bases outside the gene matches: 1. The CDR3 loop spans 15 amino acids. CDR1 SGHAT and CDR2 FQDESV come from the germline V gene (reference sequence). The CDR3: CASSLGGQGTDTQYF. The DNA of the CDR3 is TGTGCCAGCAGCTTAGGGGGACAGGGGACAGATACGCAGTATTTT.

The chain joins TRBV5-1 to TRBJ2-7; 16 bases fit TRBD2. Germline V gene sequence: CDR1 SGHRS, CDR2 YFSETQ. The CDR3 is 18 amino acids. V trimming: 1 base; J trimming: 6 bases; junction bases outside the gene matches: 10. The CDR3 DNA follows: TGCGCCAGCAGCTTGTTGACCGGGACTAGCGGGAGGGAAAGCGAGCAGTACTTC. Amino acid sequence: CASSLLTGTSGRESEQYF.

V is TRBV7-6 and J is TRBJ1-2, with 7 bases fitting TRBD1. The CDR3 loop spans 16 amino acids. Germline assignment: CDR1 SGHVS and CDR2 FNYEAQ. The V gene end was trimmed by 1 base and the J gene end by 6 bases; junction bases not matched to a gene: 11. The CDR3 region is CASSLEQGSLVDGYTF. CDR3 nucleotides: TGTGCCAGCAGCTTAGAACAGGGGTCTTTAGTCGATGGCTACACCTTC.

CDR3 amino acids: CASSKLGQGGDQPQHF. CDR3 bases: TGTGCCAGCAGCAAATTAGGACAGGGAGGGGATCAGCCCCAGCATTTT. J is TRBJ1-5 and V is TRBV21-1; the table assigns TRBD1, which was not confirmed against the DNA. TRBV21-1 is a pseudogene locus. The CDR3 runs 16 residues.

The V and J genes are TRBV5-5 and TRBJ1-2; D uncertain. Germline-derived CDR1 and CDR2 are SGHKS and YYEKEE (reference sequence). CDR3 length: 15 amino acids. V lost 0 bases and J lost 2, with 11 bases in between. CDR3 nucleotides: TGTGCCAGCAGCTTGGCCGGGCAGGCAAACTATGGCTACACCTTC. This codes for CASSLAGQANYGYTF.

A word on this clone: A read error may be the cause here, since a much bigger clone is one base away. The chain carries TRBV10-2 and TRBJ1-2; possibly TRBD1 for D (6 bases). Germline loops: CDR1 WSHSY, CDR2 SAAADI. The CDR3 loop spans 14 amino acids. In DNA form, the CDR3 reads TGCGCCAGCAGCCCAACAGGGCGTAACTATAGCTACACCTTC. Translating gives CASSPTGRNYSYTF.

The chain employs TRBV30 and TRBJ2-5, with D possibly being TRBD2 (6 bases). CDR1 and CDR2 from the germline V gene are GTSNPN and SVGIG (reference sequence). The CDR3 is made up of 14 amino acids. Trimming pared 5 bases from V and 3 bases from J, leaving 16 bases between. CDR3 sequence (DNA): TGTGCCTGGGGGAGGCTCCTGTACAAAGAGACCCAGTACTTC. It encodes CAWGRLLYKETQYF.

This clone turned up a few times. The chain uses TRBV7-9 and TRBJ2-5, with 8 positions matching TRBD1. In germline, CDR1 is SEHNR, CDR2 FQNEAQ (reference sequence). The trim removed 3 bases at V and 5 bases at J, leaving 8 bases unmatched. The length of the CDR3 is 15 residues. CDR3 DNA sequence: TGTGCCAGCAGCTTTCCTCCAGGGGGCATGGAGACCCAGTACTTC. This codes for CASSFPPGGMETQYF.

This clone was found once. The chain links TRBV28 to TRBJ1-4; perhaps TRBD1 as D (6 bases). V lost 7 bases and J lost 7, with 22 bases in between. This CDR3 spans 16 amino acids. Germline V CDR1 and CDR2: MDHEN, SYDVKM. The CDR3 coding sequence is TGTGCCAGCACCGGTAATGCCGGCGGGGGCGTTGAAAAACTGTTTTTT. Its protein product is CASTGNAGGGVEKLFF. The full variable domain, with the rest looked up from reference TRBV28 and TRBJ1-4, is DVKVTQSSRYLVKRTGEKVFLECVQDMDHENMFWYRQDPGLGLRLIYFSYDVKMKEKGDIPEGYSVSREKKERFSLILESASTNQTSMYLCASTGNAGGGVEKLFFGSGTQLSVL.

The chain joins TRBV4-3 to TRBJ2-1; D is perhaps TRBD2 (5 bases). Trimming left V 0 bases short and J 9 bases short, with 9 bases between. Germline CDR1 reads LGHNA; CDR2 reads YSLEER. The CDR3 has 13 residues. The DNA for the CDR3 is TGCGCCAGCAGCCAAGATCGAGGGCTTGAGCAGTTCTTC. Protein sequence: CASSQDRGLEQFF.

The gene calls are TRBV28 and TRBJ1-5, with D possibly being TRBD1 (5 bases). CDR1 and CDR2 (germline): MDHEN, SYDVKM. V was trimmed by 5 bases and J by 1 base, leaving 9 bases between them. The CDR3 contains 14 residues. The CDR3 region has the DNA TGTGCCAGCAGTCCCGGGGGAAGCAATCAGCCCCAGCATTTT. Encoded protein: CASSPGGSNQPQHF.

This chain links TRBV5-1 with TRBJ1-5; D not certain. Germline V lookup: CDR1 SGHRS, CDR2 YFSETQ. CDR3 length: 15 amino acids. Trimming took 4 bases from V and 0 from J, leaving 11 bases between them. Here the CDR3 DNA reads TGCGCCAGCAGCGAGGAGCCCCTTAGCAATCAGCCCCAGCATTTT. It codes for CASSEEPLSNQPQHF.

The chain couples TRBV18 to TRBJ2-7; D not certain. The CDR3 length is 13 residues. Trimming pared 8 bases from V and 6 bases from J, leaving 17 bases between. Germline CDR1 reads KGHSH; CDR2 reads LQKENI. CDR3 DNA sequence: TGTGCCAGCGCTTCGGGTATTAGTACCGAGCAGTACTTC. Its protein product is CASASGISTEQYF. Variable domain in full (rest from reference TRBV18 and TRBJ2-7): NAGVMQNPRHLVRRRGQEARLRCSPMKGHSHVYWYRQLPEEGLKFMVYLQKENIIDESGMPKERFSAEFPKEGPSILRIQQVVRGDSAAYFCASASGISTEQYFGPGTRLTVT.

This clone was recorded many times. This sequence joins TRBV28 and TRBJ2-5; 7 positions match TRBD1. Germline loops: CDR1 MDHEN, CDR2 SYDVKM. This CDR3 is built from 15 residues. J gave up 5 bases and V 5 bases, and 11 bases lay outside the gene matches. This CDR3 reads CASSNTEGARETQYF. Here the CDR3 DNA reads TGTGCCAGCAGTAACACAGAGGGGGCCCGGGAGACCCAGTACTTC.